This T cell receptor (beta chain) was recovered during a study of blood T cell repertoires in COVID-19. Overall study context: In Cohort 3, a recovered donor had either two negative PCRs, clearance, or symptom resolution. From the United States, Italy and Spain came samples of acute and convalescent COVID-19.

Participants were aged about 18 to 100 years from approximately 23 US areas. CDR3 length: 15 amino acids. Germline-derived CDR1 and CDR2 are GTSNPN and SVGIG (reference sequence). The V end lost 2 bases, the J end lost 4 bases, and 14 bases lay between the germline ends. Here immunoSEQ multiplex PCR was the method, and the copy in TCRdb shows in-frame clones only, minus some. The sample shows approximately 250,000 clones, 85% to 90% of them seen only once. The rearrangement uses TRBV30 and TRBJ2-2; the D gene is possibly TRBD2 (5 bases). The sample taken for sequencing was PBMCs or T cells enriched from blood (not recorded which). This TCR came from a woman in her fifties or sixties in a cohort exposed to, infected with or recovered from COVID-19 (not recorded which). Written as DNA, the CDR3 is TGTGCCTGGAGTAACGTTCCTGCGGGCACCGGGGAGCTGTTTTTT. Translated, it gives CAWSNVPAGTGELFF.